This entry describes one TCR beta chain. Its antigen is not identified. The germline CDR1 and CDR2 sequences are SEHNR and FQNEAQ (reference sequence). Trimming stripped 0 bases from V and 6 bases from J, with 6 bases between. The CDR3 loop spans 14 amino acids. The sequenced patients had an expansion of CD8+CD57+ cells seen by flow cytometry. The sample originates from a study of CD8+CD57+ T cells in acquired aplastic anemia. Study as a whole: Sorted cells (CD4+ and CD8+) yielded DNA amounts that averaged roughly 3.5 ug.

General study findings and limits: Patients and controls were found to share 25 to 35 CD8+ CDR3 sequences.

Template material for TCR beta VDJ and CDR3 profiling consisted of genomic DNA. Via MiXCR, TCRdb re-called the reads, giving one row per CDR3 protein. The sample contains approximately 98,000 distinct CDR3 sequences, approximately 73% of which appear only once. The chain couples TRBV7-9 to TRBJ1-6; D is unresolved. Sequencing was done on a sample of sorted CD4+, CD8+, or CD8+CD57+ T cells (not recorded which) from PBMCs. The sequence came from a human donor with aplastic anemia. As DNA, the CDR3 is TGTGCCAGCAGCTTAGCGGGCAGTAATTCACCCCTCCACTTT. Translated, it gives CASSLAGSNSPLHF.